Following are 28 T cell receptor beta chains from one sample sequenced in a study of CD8+ T cells in alopecia areata. After isolation, RNA underwent reverse transcription to generate cDNA as the sequencing template. Sequencing used immunoSEQ multiplex PCR; TCRdb keeps in-frame clones, though not all of them. In the table there are approximately 150,000 clones, 80% to 90% of which are singletons. Sample: CD8+ T cells sorted from blood, taken at week 0. The origin of the receptors is a human donor with alopecia areata.

This clone was seen only once. V gene TRBV6-4 combines with J gene TRBJ2-7; possibly TRBD1 for D (5 bases). This CDR3 spans 15 amino acids. The germline CDR1 and CDR2 sequences are MRHNA and SNTAGT. V was trimmed by 6 bases and J by 2 bases, leaving 17 bases between them. CDR3 bases: TGTGCCAGCAGCGCAGGGAACCGGATCCCCTACGAGCAGTACTTC. Its translation: CASSAGNRIPYEQYF.

The chain recombines TRBV5-6 with TRBJ1-2, with 8 bases aligning to TRBD1. This CDR3 contains 19 residues. V lost 3 bases to trimming and J lost 0 bases; unmatched junction nucleotides: 16. CDR1 is SGHDT and CDR2 is YYEEEE in the germline V gene. CDR3 nucleotide sequence: TGTGCCAGCAGCTCCTCCAGGGCGGACAGGGCAACCGCTAACTATGGCTACACCTTC. Its protein product is CASSSSRADRATANYGYTF.

The chain uses TRBV7-2 and TRBJ2-7, with D possibly called TRBD1 or TRBD2 (5 bases each). V gave up 6 bases and J gave up 0 bases, with 12 bases separating them. Germline V CDR1 and CDR2: SGHTA, FQGNSA. The CDR3 is 14 amino acids. CDR3 loop: CASRDSGTSYEQYF. The DNA of the CDR3 is TGTGCCAGCAGAGACAGCGGTACCTCCTACGAGCAGTACTTC.

The chain couples TRBV6-1 to TRBJ2-6, with 7 positions matching TRBD1. V lost 9 bases to trimming and J lost 2 bases; unmatched junction nucleotides: 4. The CDR3 is 14 amino acids. In germline, CDR1 is MNHNS, CDR2 SASEGT. CDR3 in DNA: TGTGCCAGAAACAGGGGACCTGGGGCCAACGTCCTGACTTTC. This sequence encodes CARNRGPGANVLTF.

This chain connects TRBV19 to TRBJ1-6; D call uncertain. V lost 5 bases and J 5 bases, leaving 10 bases between the germline ends. The CDR3 contains 14 residues. Germline V gene lookup returns CDR1 LNHDA and CDR2 SQIVND (reference sequence). The CDR3, as DNA: TGTGCCAGTAGTTTGGAGGAAAATAATTCACCCCTCCACTTT. Its translation: CASSLEENNSPLHF.

V usage is TRBV29-1 and J usage is TRBJ2-3; 10 nucleotides match TRBD2. This CDR3 is built from 15 residues. Trimming took 3 bases from V and 5 from J; bases not matched to a gene: 8. The germline CDR1 and CDR2 sequences are SQVTM and ANQGSEA. The CDR3 DNA follows: TGCAGCGTTGAGTCGGTAGCGGGGGGAGGAGATACGCAGTATTTT. As protein: CSVESVAGGGDTQYF.

V is TRBV7-8 and J is TRBJ2-7; D is uncertain. This CDR3 has 13 residues. Germline V gene sequence: CDR1 SGHVS, CDR2 FQNEAQ. Deletions cut 1 base from V and 6 bases from J, with 10 bases between. The CDR3 sequence: CASSLVPTSEQYF. CDR3 nucleotide sequence: TGTGCCAGCAGCTTAGTACCAACCTCCGAGCAGTACTTC.

The V and J genes are TRBV5-6 and TRBJ2-7; weak D call: TRBD1 (6 bases). V was clipped by 0 bases and J by 3 bases, with 7 bases between them. Germline CDR1 reads SGHDT; CDR2 reads YYEEEE. The CDR3 is 13 residues long. For the CDR3, the DNA is TGTGCCAGCAGCTTGGTGGACAGCTACGAGCAGTACTTC. This translates into CASSLVDSYEQYF.

J is TRBJ2-1 and V is TRBV29-1; 8 nucleotides line up with TRBD1. The CDR3 is 13 amino acids. V was pared by 7 bases and J by 8 bases, with 10 bases of the junction left unmatched. Germline V gene lookup returns CDR1 SQVTM and CDR2 ANQGSEA. The CDR3 loop reads CSAGGQGRYEQFF. CDR3 nucleotides: TGCAGCGCTGGAGGACAGGGTCGGTATGAGCAGTTCTTC.

Comments on this clone: A junction boundary mismatches the germline segment, possibly from a read error. The chain couples TRBV4-1 to TRBJ2-4, with D maybe TRBD2 (5 bases). This CDR3 has 15 amino acids. From germline, CDR1 is MGHRA and CDR2 YSYEKL. Here the CDR3 DNA reads TGCGCCAGCAGCCAATGGGCCCTAGCCGAAAACATTCAGTACTTC. Protein sequence: CASSQWALAENIQYF.

The genes are TRBV5-5 and TRBJ1-4, with TRBD1 as a possible D gene (5 bases). The germline V gene has CDR1 SGHKS and CDR2 YYEKEE (reference sequence). Trimming took off 6 bases at V and 8 bases at J, with 14 bases between the two ends. The CDR3 extends over 13 amino acids. The CDR3 reads CASTPGRREKLFF. The CDR3 DNA is TGTGCCAGCACCCCAGGGCGACGAGAAAAACTGTTTTTT.

This clone was recorded many times. The chain recombines TRBV7-6 with TRBJ2-7, with 7 bases matching TRBD2. Germline loops: CDR1 SGHVS, CDR2 FNYEAQ. Trimming took 1 base from V and 4 from J; bases not matched to a gene: 7. This CDR3 has 15 amino acids. For the CDR3, the DNA is TGTGCCAGCAGCTTAGAGGCAGGGAGGGGTTACGAGCAGTACTTC. Protein: CASSLEAGRGYEQYF.

The CDR3 spells CASSSSDSPGETQYF. The DNA of the CDR3 is TGTGCCAGCAGCTCTAGTGATTCTCCAGGAGAGACCCAGTACTTC. J is TRBJ2-5 and V is TRBV11-2; D is unclear. The V end was cut by 4 bases, the J end by 4 bases, with 16 bases between. The germline CDR1 and CDR2 sequences are SGHAT and FQNNGV. The CDR3 length is 15 residues.

The chain carries TRBV7-9 and TRBJ2-3; D is uncertain. Trimming stripped 1 base from V and 4 bases from J, with 9 bases between. The V gene's germline CDR1 is SEHNR and CDR2 FQNEAQ (reference sequence). The CDR3 has 14 residues. The CDR3 sequence: CASSLELVADTQYF. DNA of the CDR3: TGTGCCAGCAGCTTAGAGCTCGTGGCAGATACGCAGTATTTT. The entire variable domain, with the rest obtained from reference TRBV7-9 and TRBJ2-3, is as follows: DTGVSQNPRHKITKRGQNVTFRCDPISEHNRLYWYRQTLGQGPEFLTYFQNEAQLEKSRLLSDRFSAERPKGSFSTLEIQRTEQGDSAMYLCASSLELVADTQYFGPGTRLTVL.

This chain joins TRBV5-6 and TRBJ2-1, with no clear D. V was trimmed by 0 bases and J by 3 bases, leaving 13 bases between them. CDR1 is SGHDT and CDR2 is YYEEEE in the germline V gene. CDR3 length: 16 amino acids. CDR3 in DNA: TGTGCCAGCAGCTTGGTTTCCCTAGTAGTCTACAATGAGCAGTTCTTC. Translated: CASSLVSLVVYNEQFF.

This clone was recorded once. The chain combines TRBV6-1 with TRBJ2-7, with unresolved D. Germline V gene sequence: CDR1 MNHNS, CDR2 SASEGT. The CDR3 is 10 residues long. Trimming took off 8 bases at V and 0 bases at J, with 2 bases between the two ends. The chain's CDR3 is CASVSYEQYF. The CDR3 DNA reads as TGTGCCAGCGTCTCCTACGAGCAGTACTTC.

The J gene is TRBJ2-3, the V gene TRBV2; possibly TRBD2 for D (6 bases). The V end was cut by 9 bases, the J end by 6 bases, with 7 bases between. This CDR3 contains 10 residues. Germline V gives CDR1 SNHLY, CDR2 FYNNEI. CDR3: CASGGDTQYF. CDR3 DNA: TGTGCCAGTGGGGGGGATACGCAGTATTTT.

The chain carries TRBV29-1 and TRBJ2-2; D might be TRBD1 (6 bases). V lost 4 bases to trimming and J lost 6 bases, with 9 bases between them. Germline assignment: CDR1 SQVTM and CDR2 ANQGSEA. The CDR3 sequence is 12 residues long. In DNA, the CDR3 is TGCAGCGTTGTGGGGGCGGCCGGGGAGCTGTTTTTT. Translated, it gives CSVVGAAGELFF.

The V gene is TRBV4-1, the J gene TRBJ2-7; D could derive from TRBD1 or TRBD2 (5 bases each). Germline-derived CDR1 and CDR2 are MGHRA and YSYEKL. V shed 0 bases and J shed 3 bases, with 12 bases lying between them. The CDR3 contains 15 residues. CDR3 sequence reads: CASSQDPGGNYEQYF. DNA for the CDR3: TGCGCCAGCAGCCAAGATCCTGGGGGAAACTACGAGCAGTACTTC.

This sequence joins TRBV5-1 and TRBJ2-1; TRBD2 agrees at 8 bases. The germline CDR1 and CDR2 sequences are SGHRS and YFSETQ. This CDR3 contains 16 residues. V was pared by 2 bases and J by 0 bases, with 4 bases of the junction left unmatched. In DNA form, the CDR3 reads TGCGCCAGCAGCTTTCTAGCGGGTAGCTCCTACAATGAGCAGTTCTTC. Translated: CASSFLAGSSYNEQFF.

The chain links TRBV27 to TRBJ2-1; 9 bases are shared with TRBD2. The ends lost 4 bases at V and 5 bases at J; junction bases unmatched: 3. CDR1 is MNHEY and CDR2 is SMNVEV in the germline V gene (reference sequence). The CDR3 is 14 amino acids. The CDR3 loop reads CASSYLAGNNEQFF. The CDR3 coding sequence is TGTGCCAGCAGTTACCTAGCGGGGAACAATGAGCAGTTCTTC.

The chain joins TRBV14 to TRBJ2-7; D remains unclear. The CDR3 runs to 11 residues. Trimming pared 2 bases from V and 4 bases from J, leaving 3 bases between. The germline V gene encodes CDR1 SGHDN and CDR2 FVKESK. The CDR3 region has the DNA TGTGCCAGCAGCCAACTATACGAGCAGTACTTC. Protein sequence: CASSQLYEQYF.

This clone has only one observation. The rearrangement joins TRBV11-1 to TRBJ2-1; TRBD2 aligns across 12 bases. The junction had 8 bases not matched to a gene; V was cut back by 2 bases and J by 0 bases. The germline V gene encodes CDR1 SGHAT and CDR2 FQDESV (reference sequence). The length of the CDR3 is 19 residues. CDR3 nucleotides: TGTGCCAGCAGCTTATCTTTGCTAGCGGGAGGGCTCTCCTACAATGAGCAGTTCTTC. Encoded protein: CASSLSLLAGGLSYNEQFF.

The V gene is TRBV6-5, the J gene TRBJ2-1; D not resolved. Germline V lookup: CDR1 MNHEY, CDR2 SVGAGI. Trimming stripped 4 bases from V and 6 bases from J, with 13 bases between. CDR3 length: 14 amino acids. The DNA of the CDR3 is TGTGCCAGCAGTTTGGGTTCCTTCTCCAATGAGCAGTTCTTC. Translated: CASSLGSFSNEQFF.

The chain couples TRBV20-1 to TRBJ2-1; no clear D gene. The CDR3 runs to 11 residues. Trimming removed 6 bases at V and 4 bases at J, with 7 bases between. The V gene's germline CDR1 is DFQATT and CDR2 SNEGSKA (reference sequence). The CDR3 region is CSAPLYNEQFF. Written as DNA, the CDR3 is TGCAGTGCCCCTCTTTACAATGAGCAGTTCTTC.

The chain is built from TRBV6-5 and TRBJ1-1; D is possibly TRBD1 (5 bases). This CDR3 has 15 residues. Germline V CDR1 and CDR2: MNHEY, SVGAGI. Trimming left V 5 bases short and J 3 bases short, with 16 bases between. The CDR3 DNA is TGTGCCAGCAGTACTTGGTGGGAAGGGGACACTGAAGCTTTCTTT. Protein product: CASSTWWEGDTEAFF.

The chain carries TRBV4-1 and TRBJ2-3, with D possibly matching TRBD1 (5 bases). V lost 1 base and J lost 4, with 9 bases in between. The germline V gene has CDR1 MGHRA and CDR2 YSYEKL. This CDR3 is built from 14 residues. The CDR3 protein is CASSQVAGSDTQYF. CDR3 nucleotides: TGCGCCAGCAGCCAAGTAGCAGGGTCAGATACGCAGTATTTT.

The chain is built from TRBV9 and TRBJ2-1, with a weak D call TRBD1 (6 bases). Germline-derived CDR1 and CDR2 are SGDLS and YYNGEE. Trimming left V 3 bases short and J 4 bases short, with 11 bases between. The CDR3 loop spans 14 amino acids. The CDR3 reads CASSGLGQYNEQFF. The CDR3, as DNA: TGTGCCAGCAGCGGTCTTGGACAGTACAATGAGCAGTTCTTC. The entire variable domain, with the rest obtained from reference TRBV9 and TRBJ2-1, is as follows: DSGVTQTPKHLITATGQRVTLRCSPRSGDLSVYWYQQSLDQGLQFLIQYYNGEERAKGNILERFSAQQFPDLHSELNLSSLELGDSALYFCASSGLGQYNEQFFGPGTRLTVL.